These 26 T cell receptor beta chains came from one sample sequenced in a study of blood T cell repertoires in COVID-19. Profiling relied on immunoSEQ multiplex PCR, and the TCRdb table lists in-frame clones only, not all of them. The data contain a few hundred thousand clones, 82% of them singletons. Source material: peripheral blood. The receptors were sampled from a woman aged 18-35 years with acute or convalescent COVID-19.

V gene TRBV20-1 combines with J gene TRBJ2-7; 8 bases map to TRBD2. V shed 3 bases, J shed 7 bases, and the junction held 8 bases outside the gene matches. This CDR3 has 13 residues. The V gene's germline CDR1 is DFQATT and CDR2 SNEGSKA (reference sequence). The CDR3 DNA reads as TGCAGTGCTAGTTTACGGGAGGGCCGGGAGCAGTACTTC. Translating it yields CSASLREGREQYF.

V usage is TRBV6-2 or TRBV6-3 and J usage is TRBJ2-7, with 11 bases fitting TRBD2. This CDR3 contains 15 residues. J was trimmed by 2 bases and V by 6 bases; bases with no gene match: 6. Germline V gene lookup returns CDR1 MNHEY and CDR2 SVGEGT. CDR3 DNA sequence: TGTGCCAGCAGCTCATTAGCGGGAGGGACCTACGAGCAGTACTTC. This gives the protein CASSSLAGGTYEQYF.

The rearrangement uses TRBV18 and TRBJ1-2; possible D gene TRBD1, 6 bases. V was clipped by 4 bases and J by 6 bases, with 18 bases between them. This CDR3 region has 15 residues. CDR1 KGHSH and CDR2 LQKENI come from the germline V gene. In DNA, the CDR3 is TGTGCCAGCTCACGATCACAGGGCGCGGTCGATGGCTACACCTTC. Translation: CASSRSQGAVDGYTF.

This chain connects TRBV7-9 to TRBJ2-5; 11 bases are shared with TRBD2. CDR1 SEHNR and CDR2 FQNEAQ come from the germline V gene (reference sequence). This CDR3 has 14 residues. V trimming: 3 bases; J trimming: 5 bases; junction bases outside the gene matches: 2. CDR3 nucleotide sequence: TGTGCCAGCAGCTTCATAGCGGGAGGGGAGACCCAGTACTTC. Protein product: CASSFIAGGETQYF.

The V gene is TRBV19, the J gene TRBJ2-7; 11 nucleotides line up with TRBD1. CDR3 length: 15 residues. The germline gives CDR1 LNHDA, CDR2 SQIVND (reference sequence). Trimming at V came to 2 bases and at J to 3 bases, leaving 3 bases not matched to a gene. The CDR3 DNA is TGTGCCAGTAGTATATGGGGACAGGGGGACTACGAGCAGTACTTC. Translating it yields CASSIWGQGDYEQYF.

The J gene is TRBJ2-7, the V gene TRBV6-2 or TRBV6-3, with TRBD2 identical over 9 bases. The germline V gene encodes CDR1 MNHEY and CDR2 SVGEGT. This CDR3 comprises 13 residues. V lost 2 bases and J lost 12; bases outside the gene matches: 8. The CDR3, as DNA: TGTGCCAGCAGTTACCCCCCTAGCGGGATAGGGTACTTC. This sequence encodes CASSYPPSGIGYF.

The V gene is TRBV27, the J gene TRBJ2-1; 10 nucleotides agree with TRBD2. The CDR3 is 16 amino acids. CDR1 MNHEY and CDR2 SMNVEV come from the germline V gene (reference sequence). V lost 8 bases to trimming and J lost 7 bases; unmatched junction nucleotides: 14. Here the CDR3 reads CASGGLEASGRNEQFF. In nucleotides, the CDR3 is TGTGCCAGCGGGGGTCTCGAGGCTAGCGGGAGAAATGAGCAGTTCTTC.

CDR3 bases: TGTGCCAGCAGTGAAACCGGACAGGGCCTCTACGAGCAGTACTTC. Translation gives CASSETGQGLYEQYF. The V gene is TRBV6-1, the J gene TRBJ2-7, with 8 bases aligning to TRBD1. CDR1 is MNHNS and CDR2 is SASEGT in the germline V gene. J was trimmed by 3 bases and V by 2 bases; bases with no gene match: 6. This CDR3 comprises 15 residues.

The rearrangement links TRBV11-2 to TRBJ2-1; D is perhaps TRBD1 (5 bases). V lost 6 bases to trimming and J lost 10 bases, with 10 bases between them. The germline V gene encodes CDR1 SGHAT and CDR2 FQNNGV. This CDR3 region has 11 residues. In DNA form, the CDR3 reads TGTGCCAGCAGGGGCCGACAGGAGCAGTTCTTC. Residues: CASRGRQEQFF.

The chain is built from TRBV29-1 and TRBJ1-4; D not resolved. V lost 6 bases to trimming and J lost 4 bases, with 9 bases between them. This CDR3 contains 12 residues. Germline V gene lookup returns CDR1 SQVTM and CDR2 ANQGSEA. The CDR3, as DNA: TGCAGCGTCTACACGGGTAATGAAAAACTGTTTTTT. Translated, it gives CSVYTGNEKLFF.

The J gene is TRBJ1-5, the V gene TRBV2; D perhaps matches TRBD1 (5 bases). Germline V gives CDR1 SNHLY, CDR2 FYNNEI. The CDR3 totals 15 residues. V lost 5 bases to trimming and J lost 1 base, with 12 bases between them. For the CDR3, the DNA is TGTGCCAGCAGTACCCAGGGTCTCAGCAATCAGCCCCAGCATTTT. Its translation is CASSTQGLSNQPQHF.

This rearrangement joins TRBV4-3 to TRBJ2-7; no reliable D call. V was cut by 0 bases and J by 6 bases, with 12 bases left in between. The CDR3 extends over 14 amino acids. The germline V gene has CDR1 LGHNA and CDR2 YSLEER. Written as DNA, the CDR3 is TGCGCCAGCAGCCAAGATCGCGTTCCTCTCGAGCAGTACTTC. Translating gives CASSQDRVPLEQYF.

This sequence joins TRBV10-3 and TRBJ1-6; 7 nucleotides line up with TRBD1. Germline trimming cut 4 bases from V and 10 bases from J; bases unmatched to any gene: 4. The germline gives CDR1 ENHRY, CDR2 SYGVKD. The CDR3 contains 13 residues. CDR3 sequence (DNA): TGTGCCATCAGTGGACAGGGAGAGTCACCCCTCCACTTT. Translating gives CAISGQGESPLHF.

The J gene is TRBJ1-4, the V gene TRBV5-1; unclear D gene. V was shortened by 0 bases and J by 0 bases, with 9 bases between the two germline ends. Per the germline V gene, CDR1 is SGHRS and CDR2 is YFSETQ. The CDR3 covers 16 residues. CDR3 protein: CASSLGHFATNEKLFF. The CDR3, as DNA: TGCGCCAGCAGCTTGGGACACTTTGCAACTAATGAAAAACTGTTTTTT. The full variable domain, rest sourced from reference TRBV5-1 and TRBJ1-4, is KAGVTQTPRYLIKTRGQQVTLSCSPISGHRSVSWYQQTPGQGLQFLFEYFSETQRNKGNFPGRFSGRQFSNSRSEMNVSTLELGDSALYLCASSLGHFATNEKLFFGSGTQLSVL.

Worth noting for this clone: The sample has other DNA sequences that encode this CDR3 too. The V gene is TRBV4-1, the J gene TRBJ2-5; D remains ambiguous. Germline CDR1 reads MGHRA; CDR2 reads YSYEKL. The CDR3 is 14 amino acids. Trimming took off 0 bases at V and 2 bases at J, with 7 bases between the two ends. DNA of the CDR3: TGCGCCAGCAGCCAAGAAGGAGCTCAAGAGACCCAGTACTTC. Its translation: CASSQEGAQETQYF.

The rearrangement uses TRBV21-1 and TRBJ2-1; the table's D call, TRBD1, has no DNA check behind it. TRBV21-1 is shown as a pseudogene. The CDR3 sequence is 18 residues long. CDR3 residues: CASSKGRNGTGEYNEQFF. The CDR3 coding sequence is TGTGCCAGCAGCAAAGGTAGGAATGGGACAGGGGAGTACAATGAGCAGTTCTTC.

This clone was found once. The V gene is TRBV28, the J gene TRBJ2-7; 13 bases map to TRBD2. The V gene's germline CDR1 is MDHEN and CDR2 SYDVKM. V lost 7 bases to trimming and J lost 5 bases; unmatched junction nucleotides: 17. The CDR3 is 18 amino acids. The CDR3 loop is CASTPPGLAGPWGDEQYF. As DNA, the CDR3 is TGTGCCAGCACCCCCCCGGGACTAGCGGGACCATGGGGGGACGAGCAGTACTTC.

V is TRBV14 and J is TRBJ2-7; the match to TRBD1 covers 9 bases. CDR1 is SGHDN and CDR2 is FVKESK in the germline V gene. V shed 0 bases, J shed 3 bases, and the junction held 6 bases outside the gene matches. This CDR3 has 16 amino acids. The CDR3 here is CASSQEHRGRSYEQYF. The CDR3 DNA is TGTGCCAGCAGCCAAGAGCACAGGGGGCGCAGCTACGAGCAGTACTTC.

This CDR3 is CASSFFRGTRGTDTQYF. The CDR3 nucleotides are TGTGCCAGCAGTTTCTTTCGCGGGACGAGAGGCACAGATACGCAGTATTTT. The rearrangement uses TRBV28 and TRBJ2-3; D is perhaps TRBD2 (6 bases). Per germline, CDR1 MDHEN and CDR2 SYDVKM. The V end lost 3 bases, the J end lost 1 base, and 17 bases lay between the germline ends. This CDR3 is 17 amino acids long. Using reference TRBV28 and TRBJ2-3 for the parts outside the CDR3, the full variable domain is DVKVTQSSRYLVKRTGEKVFLECVQDMDHENMFWYRQDPGLGLRLIYFSYDVKMKEKGDIPEGYSVSREKKERFSLILESASTNQTSMYLCASSFFRGTRGTDTQYFGPGTRLTVL.

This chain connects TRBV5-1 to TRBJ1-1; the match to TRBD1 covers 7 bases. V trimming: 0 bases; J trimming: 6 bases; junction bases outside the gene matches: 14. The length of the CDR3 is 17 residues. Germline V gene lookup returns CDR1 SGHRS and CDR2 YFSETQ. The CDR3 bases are TGCGCCAGCAGCTTGGCGGGACAGCACGCGGGAAACCCTGAAGCTTTCTTT. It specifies CASSLAGQHAGNPEAFF.

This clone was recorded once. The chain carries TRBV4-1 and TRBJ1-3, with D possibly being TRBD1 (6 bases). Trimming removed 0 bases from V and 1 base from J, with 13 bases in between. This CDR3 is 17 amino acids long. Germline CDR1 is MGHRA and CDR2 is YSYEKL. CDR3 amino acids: CASSQDGQGRSGNTIYF. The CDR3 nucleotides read TGCGCCAGCAGCCAAGATGGTCAGGGGAGATCTGGAAACACCATATATTTT.

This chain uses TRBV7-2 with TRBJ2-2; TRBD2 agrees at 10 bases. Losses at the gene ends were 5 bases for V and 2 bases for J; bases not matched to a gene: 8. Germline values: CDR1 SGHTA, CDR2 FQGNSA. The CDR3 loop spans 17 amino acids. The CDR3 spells CASSRRASGRNTGELFF. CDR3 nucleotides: TGTGCCAGCAGCCGGCGGGCTAGCGGGAGAAACACCGGGGAGCTGTTTTTT.

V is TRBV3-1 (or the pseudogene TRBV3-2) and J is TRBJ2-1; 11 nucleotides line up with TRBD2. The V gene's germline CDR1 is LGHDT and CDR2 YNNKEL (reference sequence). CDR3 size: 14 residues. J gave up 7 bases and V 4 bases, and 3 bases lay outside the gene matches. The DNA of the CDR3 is TGTGCCAGCAGCCCCGGGACTAGCGGTAATGAGCAGTTCTTC. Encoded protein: CASSPGTSGNEQFF.

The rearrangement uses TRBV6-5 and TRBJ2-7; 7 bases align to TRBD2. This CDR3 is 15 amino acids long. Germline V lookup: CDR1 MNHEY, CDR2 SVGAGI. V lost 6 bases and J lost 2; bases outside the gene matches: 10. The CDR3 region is CASRSWTRGAYEQYF. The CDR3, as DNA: TGTGCCAGCAGATCTTGGACTAGAGGTGCCTACGAGCAGTACTTC.

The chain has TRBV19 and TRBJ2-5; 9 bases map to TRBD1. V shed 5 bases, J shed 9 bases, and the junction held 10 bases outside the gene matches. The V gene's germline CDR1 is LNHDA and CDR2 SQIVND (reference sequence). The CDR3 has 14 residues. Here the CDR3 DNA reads TGTGCCAGTAGTCAGGACAGGGGACGGCTTTCCCAGTACTTC. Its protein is CASSQDRGRLSQYF.

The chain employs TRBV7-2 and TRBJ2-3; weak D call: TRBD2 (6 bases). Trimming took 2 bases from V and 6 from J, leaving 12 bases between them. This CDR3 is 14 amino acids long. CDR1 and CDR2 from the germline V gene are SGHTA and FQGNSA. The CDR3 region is CASSLFRELDTQYF. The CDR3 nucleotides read TGTGCCAGCAGCTTATTTCGGGAGCTGGATACGCAGTATTTT. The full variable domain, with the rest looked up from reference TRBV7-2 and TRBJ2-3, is GAGVSQSPSNKVTEKGKDVELRCDPISGHTALYWYRQSLGQGLEFLIYFQGNSAPDKSGLPSDRFSAERTGGSVSTLTIQRTQQEDSAVYLCASSLFRELDTQYFGPGTRLTVL.